The present TCR beta chain was sequenced within a study of shared clonotypes between healthy human individuals. About the study: Three plates each covered CD4 naive and memory; CD8 naive two, CD8 memory one.

It was CD45RO-negative cells, positively selected for CCR7, that made up naive CD8 cells, with terminally differentiated effector memory CD45RA+ cells excluded. Assay used: immunoSEQ multiplex PCR; TCRdb lists only in-frame clones, some missing. The profile shows some 2.1 million clones, less than 95% of them singletons. Germline-derived CDR1 and CDR2 are GTSNPN and SVGIG (reference sequence). The CDR3 is 11 residues long. Trimming shortened V by 1 base and J by 8 bases, and 6 bases separated the two germline ends. This receptor was identified in a man between 18 and 35 years old in good health. This sequence joins TRBV30 and TRBJ2-1; D not certain. The sequenced sample was naive CD8+ T cells sorted from blood. The DNA of the CDR3 is TGTGCCTGGAGTGGCGCGGATGAGCAGTTCTTC. Translation gives CAWSGADEQFF.